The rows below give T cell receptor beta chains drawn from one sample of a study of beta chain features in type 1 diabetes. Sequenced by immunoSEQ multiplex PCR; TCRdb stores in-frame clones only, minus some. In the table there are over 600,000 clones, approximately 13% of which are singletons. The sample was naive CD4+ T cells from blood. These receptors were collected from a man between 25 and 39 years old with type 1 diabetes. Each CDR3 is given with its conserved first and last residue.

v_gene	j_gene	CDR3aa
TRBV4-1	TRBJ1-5	CASSQVSTRGNQPQHF
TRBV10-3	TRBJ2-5	CATSRTQETQYF
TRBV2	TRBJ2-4	CASSGSGGIAKNIQYF
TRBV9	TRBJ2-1	CASSVAGGDYNEQFF
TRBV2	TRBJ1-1	CASSEEGTPRTEEAFF
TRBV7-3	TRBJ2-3	CASSLTGGDTQYF
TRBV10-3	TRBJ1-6	CAISPDRESSPLHF
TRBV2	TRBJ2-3	CASSKHLPPDTQYF
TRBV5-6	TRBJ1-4	CASSLVGPDEKLFF
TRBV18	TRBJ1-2	CASSPGSGAGGGYTF
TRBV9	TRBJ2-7	CASSVGTPGLEQYF
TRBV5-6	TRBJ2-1	CASSRRGQNNEQFF
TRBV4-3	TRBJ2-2	CASSQVGTDNTGELFF
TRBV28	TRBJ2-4	CASNLDSQAKNIQYF
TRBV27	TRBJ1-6	CASSLSQGHNGSPLHF
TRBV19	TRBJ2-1	CASSDGGTPNEQFF
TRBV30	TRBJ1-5	CAWSVQQGFNQPQHF
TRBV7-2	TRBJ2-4	CASSLGQEGTKNIQYF
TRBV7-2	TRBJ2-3	CASSLGRDTQYF
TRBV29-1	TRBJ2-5	CSVEIGEETQYF
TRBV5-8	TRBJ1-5	CASSLYVRSNQPQHF
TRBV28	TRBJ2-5	CASSLLFGTGGGAQYF
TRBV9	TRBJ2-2	CASSKLVNTGELFF
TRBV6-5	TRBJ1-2	CASSPRDSYNYGYTF
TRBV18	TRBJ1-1	CASSQGENTEAFF
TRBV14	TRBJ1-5	CASSQDREQPQHF
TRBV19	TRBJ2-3	CASRGRGTDTQYF
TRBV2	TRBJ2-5	CASSESGGEETQYF
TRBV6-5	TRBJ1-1	CASSYPGGTEAFF
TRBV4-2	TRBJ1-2	CASSRGTANYGYTF
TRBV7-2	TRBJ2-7	CASSKNPQGAYEQYF